The 28 T cell receptor beta chains below come from one sample, sequenced in a study of T cell changes during pregnancy in multiple sclerosis. Measured with immunoSEQ multiplex PCR; TCRdb has only the in-frame clones, and not every one. The sample contains 75,000 to 100,000 clones, 91% of which appear only once. The material was peripheral blood, obtained after pregnancy. The receptor source for this set is a female donor in good health, enrolled as a control in a pregnancy study.

This chain links TRBV7-8 with TRBJ2-7, with 11 bases fitting TRBD1. The CDR3 extends over 13 amino acids. V lost 5 bases to trimming and J lost 13 bases; unmatched junction nucleotides: 10. Per germline, CDR1 SGHVS and CDR2 FQNEAQ. In DNA form, the CDR3 reads TGTGCCAGCAGCCTAAAGGAAGGGACAGGGGGATACTTC. Translating gives CASSLKEGTGGYF. Drawing the rest from reference TRBV7-8 and TRBJ2-7, the complete variable domain is GAGVSQSPRYKVAKRGQDVALRCDPISGHVSLFWYQQALGQGPEFLTYFQNEAQLDKSGLPSDRFFAERPEGSVSTLKIQRTQQEDSAVYLCASSLKEGTGGYFGPGTRLTVT.

The chain employs TRBV18 and TRBJ2-1, with a possible D match to TRBD2 (7 bases). The CDR3 loop spans 15 amino acids. Germline V lookup: CDR1 KGHSH, CDR2 LQKENI. With 7 bases removed from V and 8 bases from J, the gap between germline ends came to 21 bases. The CDR3: CASLIGGAAWHEQFF. CDR3 DNA sequence: TGTGCCAGCTTGATTGGGGGGGCTGCCTGGCATGAGCAGTTCTTC.

J is TRBJ1-5 and V is TRBV6-5; D gene uncertain. CDR1 and CDR2 from the germline V gene are MNHEY and SVGAGI. This CDR3 contains 13 residues. V lost 4 bases and J 3 bases, leaving 7 bases between the germline ends. In nucleotides, the CDR3 is TGTGCCAGCAGTTCGTCCTCCAATCAGCCCCAGCATTTT. The encoded protein is CASSSSSNQPQHF.

The rearrangement uses TRBV25-1 and TRBJ1-5; D ambiguous. Trimming stripped 4 bases from V and 1 base from J, with 11 bases between. The CDR3 consists of 15 residues. CDR1 is MGHDK, CDR2 SYGVNS, per germline. CDR3 nucleotides: TGTGCCAGCAGTGCTAAGTGGAGCAGCAATCAGCCCCAGCATTTT. Translation: CASSAKWSSNQPQHF.

The chain's CDR3 is CASSYVGGQGYTF. CDR3 nucleotides: TGTGCCAGCAGTTACGTAGGCGGGCAGGGCTACACCTTC. The chain links TRBV6-5 to TRBJ1-2; D unresolved. Trimming took 2 bases from V and 8 from J, leaving 12 bases between them. The CDR3 covers 13 residues. Germline V lookup: CDR1 MNHEY, CDR2 SVGAGI.

The gene calls are TRBV5-4 and TRBJ1-5, with D hard to call. In germline, CDR1 is SGHNT, CDR2 YYREEE (reference sequence). V was clipped by 4 bases and J by 4 bases, with 9 bases between them. The CDR3 consists of 13 residues. The CDR3 sequence is CASSLGPNQPQHF. CDR3 nucleotides: TGTGCCAGCAGCCTAGGCCCGAATCAGCCCCAGCATTTT.

V and J are TRBV19 and TRBJ1-1, with D possibly being TRBD1 (6 bases). Trimming left V 5 bases short and J 0 bases short, with 7 bases between. CDR1 is LNHDA, CDR2 SQIVND, per germline (reference sequence). CDR3 size: 13 residues. The CDR3 is CASSRTVNTEAFF. The CDR3 DNA reads as TGTGCCAGTAGTCGGACAGTGAACACTGAAGCTTTCTTT.

V gene TRBV7-2 combines with J gene TRBJ2-3, with 9 bases lining up with TRBD2. Germline CDR1 reads SGHTA; CDR2 reads FQGNSA. V trimming: 1 base; J trimming: 5 bases; junction bases outside the gene matches: 4. The CDR3 contains 15 residues. The CDR3 is CASSLGGGAIDTQYF. CDR3 in DNA: TGTGCCAGCAGCTTAGGCGGGGGGGCCATAGATACGCAGTATTTT.

The rearrangement links TRBV5-1 to TRBJ2-1; no definite D call. The V end was cut by 2 bases, the J end by 4 bases, with 4 bases between. Germline V gene lookup returns CDR1 SGHRS and CDR2 YFSETQ. The CDR3 extends over 12 amino acids. CDR3 in amino acids: CASSFSYNEQFF. The CDR3 DNA sequence: TGCGCCAGCAGCTTCTCTTACAATGAGCAGTTCTTC.

The chain joins TRBV30 to TRBJ1-6; D possibly corresponds to TRBD1 (5 bases). The V end lost 1 base, the J end lost 7 bases, and 14 bases lay between the germline ends. This CDR3 contains 15 residues. CDR1 and CDR2 (germline): GTSNPN, SVGIG (reference sequence). The chain's CDR3 is CAWSEERQGNSPLHF. The CDR3 region has the DNA TGTGCCTGGAGTGAAGAGAGGCAGGGAAATTCACCCCTCCACTTT.

This chain uses TRBV6-5 with TRBJ1-2; no definite D call. Germline V gene lookup returns CDR1 MNHEY and CDR2 SVGAGI. V gave up 4 bases and J gave up 4 bases, with 19 bases separating them. The CDR3 spans 16 residues. CDR3 sequence: CASSSRRQEGPYGYTF. CDR3 nucleotides: TGTGCCAGCAGTTCCCGCCGTCAGGAAGGCCCCTATGGCTACACCTTC.

The chain employs TRBV14 and TRBJ2-1, with 12 bases aligning to TRBD2. From germline, CDR1 is SGHDN and CDR2 FVKESK. The CDR3 consists of 17 residues. V lost 4 bases to trimming and J lost 0 bases; unmatched junction nucleotides: 4. This chain's CDR3 is CASSPRTSGASYNEQFF. The CDR3 region has the DNA TGTGCCAGCAGCCCTCGGACTAGCGGGGCCTCCTACAATGAGCAGTTCTTC.

This chain connects TRBV7-9 to TRBJ2-7; 7 bases agree with TRBD1. Germline V gives CDR1 SEHNR, CDR2 FQNEAQ (reference sequence). The CDR3 spans 14 residues. J lost 4 bases, V lost 4 bases, and 7 bases had no gene match. For the CDR3, the DNA is TGTGCCAGCAGCTCACGGACAGGAGGTTACGAGCAGTACTTC. Protein: CASSSRTGGYEQYF.

The chain is built from TRBV23-1 and TRBJ2-7; 12 nucleotides line up with TRBD1. TRBV23-1 is treated as an ORF (open reading frame) with a function not yet certain. V lost 4 bases, J lost 7 bases, and 8 bases stayed unmatched. This CDR3 is built from 15 residues. This CDR3 is CASSPRDRGRREQYF. CDR3 nucleotide sequence: TGCGCCAGCAGTCCCCGGGACAGGGGGCGGCGGGAGCAGTACTTC.

This clone turned up a few times. This sequence joins TRBV7-9 and TRBJ1-1; TRBD1 is a possible D gene (5 bases). CDR3 length equals 13 residues. Trimming stripped 4 bases from V and 5 bases from J, with 11 bases between. Germline V gene lookup returns CDR1 SEHNR and CDR2 FQNEAQ (reference sequence). CDR3 DNA sequence: TGTGCCAGCAGCTCCCGGGGGGGGACTGAAGCTTTCTTT. Its translation is CASSSRGGTEAFF.

The chain recombines TRBV7-3 with TRBJ1-1; possibly TRBD1 for D (5 bases). Germline CDR1 reads SGHTA; CDR2 reads FQGTGA. The CDR3 loop spans 14 amino acids. V lost 2 bases, J lost 4 bases, and 11 bases lay in between. The CDR3 nucleotides read TGTGCCAGCAGCTTACTGGGGCAGGTCACTGAAGCTTTCTTT. It yields the protein CASSLLGQVTEAFF.

The chain employs TRBV5-1 and TRBJ2-7, with D maybe TRBD1 (6 bases). This CDR3 contains 15 residues. Trimming took off 6 bases at V and 3 bases at J, with 19 bases between the two ends. Per the germline V gene, CDR1 is SGHRS and CDR2 is YFSETQ. The CDR3 coding sequence is TGCGCCAGCACGATGTACGAGACAGGAGACTACGAGCAGTACTTC. The encoded protein is CASTMYETGDYEQYF.

J is TRBJ2-7 and V is TRBV7-3, with TRBD1 identical over 8 bases. Germline values: CDR1 SGHTA, CDR2 FQGTGA. This CDR3 comprises 15 residues. The V and J ends lost 4 bases and 0 bases, in that order; junction bases with no gene match: 5. The CDR3 sequence is CASSSTGTGSYEQYF. DNA of the CDR3: TGTGCCAGCAGCTCGACCGGGACAGGCTCCTACGAGCAGTACTTC.

The chain recombines TRBV6-1 with TRBJ1-6, with 8 positions matching TRBD1. The CDR3 spans 12 residues. V lost 6 bases, J lost 11 bases, and 3 bases stayed unmatched. Germline V gene sequence: CDR1 MNHNS, CDR2 SASEGT. The chain's CDR3 is CASRGQGTPLHF. The CDR3 DNA reads as TGTGCCAGCAGAGGACAGGGAACACCCCTCCACTTT.

The chain has TRBV23-1 and TRBJ1-1; tentatively, D is TRBD1 (6 bases). TRBV23-1 is marked as an open reading frame, function uncertain. The CDR3 is made up of 18 amino acids. The ends were cut back, 2 bases at V and 5 bases at J, with 24 bases in the middle. Here the CDR3 DNA reads TGCGCCAGCAGTCAAGATCCGGGGGGGGCAGGGCAGGAAACTGAAGCTTTCTTT. It translates to CASSQDPGGAGQETEAFF.

The J gene is TRBJ2-7, the V gene TRBV28, with 9 positions matching TRBD1. V was pared by 5 bases and J by 0 bases, with 8 bases of the junction left unmatched. The CDR3 length is 16 residues. CDR1 is MDHEN and CDR2 is SYDVKM in the germline V gene. The CDR3 sequence: CASSPLRGQGSYEQYF. The CDR3 bases are TGTGCCAGCAGTCCCCTTAGGGGACAGGGCTCCTACGAGCAGTACTTC.

The rearrangement links TRBV29-1 to TRBJ2-1; D gene unclear. Germline V CDR1 and CDR2: SQVTM, ANQGSEA. Trimming shortened V by 6 bases and J by 9 bases, and 12 bases separated the two germline ends. The CDR3 is 11 amino acids. The CDR3 nucleotides are TGCAGCGTCTCCCCCACCGGTGAGCAGTTCTTC. It yields the protein CSVSPTGEQFF.

This clone was detected a few times. This chain uses TRBV9 with TRBJ1-1; TRBD1 might be the D (6 bases). Germline CDR1 and CDR2: SGDLS and YYNGEE. The CDR3 is 16 residues long. Trimming shortened V by 0 bases and J by 0 bases, and 12 bases separated the two germline ends. CDR3 DNA sequence: TGTGCCAGCAGCGTAGTTAGTCAGGGGATGAACACTGAAGCTTTCTTT. Its protein product is CASSVVSQGMNTEAFF.

The chain combines TRBV4-3 with TRBJ2-2, with D perhaps matching TRBD1 (6 bases). Trimming left V 3 bases short and J 2 bases short, with 13 bases between. Looked up from germline, CDR1 is LGHNA and CDR2 is YSLEER. The CDR3 has 16 amino acids. This CDR3 is CASSHQLGQNTGELFF. The CDR3 DNA reads as TGCGCCAGCAGCCACCAACTGGGACAAAACACCGGGGAGCTGTTTTTT.

The V call is TRBV7-2, the J call TRBJ1-5, with 8 bases identical to TRBD1. There are 15 residues in the CDR3. V lost 4 bases to trimming and J lost 4 bases; unmatched junction nucleotides: 6. The germline CDR1 and CDR2 sequences are SGHTA and FQGNSA. CDR3 sequence reads: CASSSDRGGNQPQHF. DNA of the CDR3: TGTGCCAGCAGCTCCGACAGGGGCGGGAATCAGCCCCAGCATTTT. The full variable domain, in which reference TRBV7-2 and TRBJ1-5 provide the parts outside the CDR3, is GAGVSQSPSNKVTEKGKDVELRCDPISGHTALYWYRQSLGQGLEFLIYFQGNSAPDKSGLPSDRFSAERTGGSVSTLTIQRTQQEDSAVYLCASSSDRGGNQPQHFGDGTRLSIL.

V is TRBV18 and J is TRBJ1-2; no clear D. The length of the CDR3 is 15 residues. Per the germline V gene, CDR1 is KGHSH and CDR2 is LQKENI. Trimming removed 0 bases at V and 0 bases at J, with 8 bases between. The DNA of the CDR3 is TGTGCCAGCTCACCACCCGGGAAAACTAACTATGGCTACACCTTC. Its protein is CASSPPGKTNYGYTF.

J is TRBJ1-6 and V is TRBV18; TRBD1 agrees at 8 bases. Germline lookup yields CDR1 KGHSH and CDR2 LQKENI. V lost 3 bases, J lost 10 bases, and 8 bases stayed unmatched. The CDR3 loop spans 15 amino acids. The CDR3 reads CASSPGQGGGSPLHF. CDR3 nucleotide sequence: TGTGCCAGCTCACCCGGACAGGGCGGTGGATCACCCCTCCACTTT.

The chain carries TRBV27 and TRBJ2-5, with D unresolved. From germline, CDR1 is MNHEY and CDR2 SMNVEV (reference sequence). The CDR3 contains 15 residues. Trimming left V 4 bases short and J 2 bases short, with 14 bases between. CDR3 residues: CASSSAGIRQETQYF. The CDR3 DNA reads as TGTGCCAGCAGTTCGGCAGGCATCCGACAAGAGACCCAGTACTTC.